This T cell receptor (beta chain) was found in a study of blood T cell repertoires in COVID-19. About the research overall: Samples came from the United States, Italy and Spain, spanning acute and convalescent COVID-19. Sources were T cells, B-cell-depleted T cells, or PBMCs; the material itself was cDNA or gDNA.

The sample holds one count of this clone. Data came from immunoSEQ multiplex PCR; TCRdb stores just in-frame clones and leaves some out. The sample has approximately 350,000 clones; 70% to 90% are singletons. Trimming took off 9 bases at V and 1 base at J, with 11 bases between the two ends. The CDR3 contains 13 residues. Germline values: CDR1 ENHRY, CDR2 SYGVKD. What was sequenced was peripheral blood. The TCR was taken from a woman aged 60-75 years with COVID-19, enrolled during active disease. The chain links TRBV10-3 to TRBJ2-3; D call uncertain. The CDR3, as DNA: TGTGCCATTGCAGTTTTCGGCACAGATACGCAGTATTTT. Translation: CAIAVFGTDTQYF.